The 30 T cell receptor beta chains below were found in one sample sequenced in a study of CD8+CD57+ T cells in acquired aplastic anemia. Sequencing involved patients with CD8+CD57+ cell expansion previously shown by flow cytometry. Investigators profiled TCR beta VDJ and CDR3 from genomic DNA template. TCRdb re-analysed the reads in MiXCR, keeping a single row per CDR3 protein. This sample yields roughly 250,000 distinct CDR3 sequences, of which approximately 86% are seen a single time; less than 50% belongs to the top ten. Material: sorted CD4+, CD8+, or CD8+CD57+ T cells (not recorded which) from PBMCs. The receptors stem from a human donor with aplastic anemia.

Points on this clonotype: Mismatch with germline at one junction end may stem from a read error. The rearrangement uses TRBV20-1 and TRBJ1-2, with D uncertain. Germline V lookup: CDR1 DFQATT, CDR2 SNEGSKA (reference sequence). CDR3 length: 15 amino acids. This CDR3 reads CSANAGRNYVDGYTF. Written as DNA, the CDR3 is TGCAGCGCTAATGCGGGGAGAAACTACGTGGATGGCTACACCTTC.

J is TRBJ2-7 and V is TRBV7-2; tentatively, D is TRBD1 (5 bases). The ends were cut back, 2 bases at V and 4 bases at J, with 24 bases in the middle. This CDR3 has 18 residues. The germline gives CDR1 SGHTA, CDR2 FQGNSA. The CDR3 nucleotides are TGTGCCAGCAGCTTACATCCAGTCCAGACAGCCATCAATTACGAGCAGTACGTC. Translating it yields CASSLHPVQTAINYEQYV.

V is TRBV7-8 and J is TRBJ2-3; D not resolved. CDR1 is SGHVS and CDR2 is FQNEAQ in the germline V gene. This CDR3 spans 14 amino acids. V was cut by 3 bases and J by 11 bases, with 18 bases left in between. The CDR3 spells CASSFARAPSRQYF. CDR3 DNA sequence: TGTGCCAGCAGCTTTGCTAGAGCACCGAGCAGGCAGTATTTT.

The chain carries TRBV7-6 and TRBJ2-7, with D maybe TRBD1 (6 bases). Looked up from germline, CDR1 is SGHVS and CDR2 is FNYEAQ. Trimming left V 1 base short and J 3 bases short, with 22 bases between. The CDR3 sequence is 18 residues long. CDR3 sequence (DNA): TGTGCCAGCAGCTTAGATCACGGGACAAAAGCCACTCACTACGAGCAGTACGTC. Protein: CASSLDHGTKATHYEQYV.

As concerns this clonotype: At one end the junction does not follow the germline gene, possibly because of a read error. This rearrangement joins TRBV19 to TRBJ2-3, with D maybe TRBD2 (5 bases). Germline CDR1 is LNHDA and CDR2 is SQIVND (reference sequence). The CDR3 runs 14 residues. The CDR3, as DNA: TGTGCCAGTAGTTTAGCGAGCGGTGCCGACAAGCAGCAGTTC. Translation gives CASSLASGADKQQF. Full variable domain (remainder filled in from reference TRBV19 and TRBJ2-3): DGGITQSPKYLFRKEGQNVTLSCEQNLNHDAMYWYRQDPGQGLRLIYYSQIVNDFQKGDIAEGYSVSREKKESFPLTVTSAQKNPTAFYLCASSLASGADKQQFGPGTRLTVL.

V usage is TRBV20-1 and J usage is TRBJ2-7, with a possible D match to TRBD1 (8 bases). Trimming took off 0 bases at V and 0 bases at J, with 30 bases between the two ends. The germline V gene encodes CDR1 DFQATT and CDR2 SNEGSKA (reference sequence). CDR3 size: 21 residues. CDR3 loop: CSARDRLARGQGLSLSYEQYF. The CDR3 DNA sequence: TGCAGTGCTAGAGATCGACTAGCAAGAGGACAGGGCCTTTCCCTCTCCTACGAGCAGTACTTC.

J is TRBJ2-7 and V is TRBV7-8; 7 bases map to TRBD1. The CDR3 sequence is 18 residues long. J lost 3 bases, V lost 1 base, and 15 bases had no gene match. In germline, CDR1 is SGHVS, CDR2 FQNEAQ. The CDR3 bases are TGTGCCAGCAGCTTAGATACCCAGCAGGGGGAACGGGGCTACGAGCAGTACGTC. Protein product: CASSLDTQQGERGYEQYV.

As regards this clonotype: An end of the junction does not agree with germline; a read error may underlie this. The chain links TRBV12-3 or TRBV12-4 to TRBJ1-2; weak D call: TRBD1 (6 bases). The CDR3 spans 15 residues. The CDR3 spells CASGPQGNTNYGCTF. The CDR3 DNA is TGTGCCAGCGGTCCACAGGGCAACACTAACTATGGCTGCACCTTC.

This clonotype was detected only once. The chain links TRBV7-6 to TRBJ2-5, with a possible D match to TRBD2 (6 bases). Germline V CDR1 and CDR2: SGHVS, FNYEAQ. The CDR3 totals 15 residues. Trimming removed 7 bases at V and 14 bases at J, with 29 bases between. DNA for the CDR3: TGTGCCAGCACCCTAAGGAGGGCTCCCGCTGGGGCCAACTACTTC. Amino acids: CASTLRRAPAGANYF.

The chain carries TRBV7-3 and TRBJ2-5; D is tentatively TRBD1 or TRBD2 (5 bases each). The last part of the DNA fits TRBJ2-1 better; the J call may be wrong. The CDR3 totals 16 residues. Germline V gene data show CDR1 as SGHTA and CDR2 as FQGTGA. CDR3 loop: CASSSQRGKGPDEQFF. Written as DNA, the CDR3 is TGTGCCAGCAGCTCTCAAAGGGGCAAGGGACCCGATGAGCAGTTCTTC.

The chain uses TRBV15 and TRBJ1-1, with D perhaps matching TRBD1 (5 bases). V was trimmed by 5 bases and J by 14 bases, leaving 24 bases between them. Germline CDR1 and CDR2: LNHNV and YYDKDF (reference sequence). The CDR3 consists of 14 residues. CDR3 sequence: CATSLAWGNTEQFF. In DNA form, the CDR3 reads TGTGCCACCAGCTTAGCGTGGGGGAACACTGAGCAGTTCTTT.

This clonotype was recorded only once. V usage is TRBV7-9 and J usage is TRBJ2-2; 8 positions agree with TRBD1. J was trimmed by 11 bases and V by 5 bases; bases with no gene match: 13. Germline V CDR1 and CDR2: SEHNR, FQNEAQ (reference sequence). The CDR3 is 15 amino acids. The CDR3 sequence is CASSVGSGGYGELFF. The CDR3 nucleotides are TGTGCCAGCAGCGTAGGATCAGGGGGCTACGGTGAGCTGTTTTTT.

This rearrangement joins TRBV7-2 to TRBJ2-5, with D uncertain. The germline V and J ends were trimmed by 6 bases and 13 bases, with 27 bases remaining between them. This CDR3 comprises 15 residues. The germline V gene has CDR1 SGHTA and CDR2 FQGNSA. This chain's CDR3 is CASSFNATWRALSYF. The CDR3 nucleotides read TGTGCCAGCAGTTTTAACGCGACTTGGAGAGCGCTTTCGTACTTC.

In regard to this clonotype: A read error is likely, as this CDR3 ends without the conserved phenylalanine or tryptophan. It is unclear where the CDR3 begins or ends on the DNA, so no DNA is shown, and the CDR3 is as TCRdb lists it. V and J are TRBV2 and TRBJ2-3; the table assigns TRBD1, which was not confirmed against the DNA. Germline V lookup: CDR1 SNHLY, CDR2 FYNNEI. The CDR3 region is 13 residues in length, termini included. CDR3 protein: CASRAGAADKQFV.

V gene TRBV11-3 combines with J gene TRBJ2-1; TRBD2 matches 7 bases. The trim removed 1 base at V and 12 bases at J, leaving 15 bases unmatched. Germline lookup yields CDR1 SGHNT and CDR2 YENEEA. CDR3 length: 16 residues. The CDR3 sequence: CASSLAGGHGQDGQFF. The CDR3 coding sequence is TGTGCCAGCAGCTTAGCGGGAGGTCACGGTCAGGATGGGCAGTTCTTC.

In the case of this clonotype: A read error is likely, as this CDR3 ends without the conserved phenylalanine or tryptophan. DNA for the CDR3: TGTGCCAGCAGCGACGGGACTAGCGAAATGCAGTATCTT. Its translation is CASSDGTSEMQYL. The chain uses TRBV9 and TRBJ2-3; the match to TRBD2 covers 10 bases. In germline, CDR1 is SGDLS, CDR2 YYNGEE. The CDR3 is 13 amino acids. Trimming at V came to 3 bases and at J to 11 bases, leaving 6 bases not matched to a gene.

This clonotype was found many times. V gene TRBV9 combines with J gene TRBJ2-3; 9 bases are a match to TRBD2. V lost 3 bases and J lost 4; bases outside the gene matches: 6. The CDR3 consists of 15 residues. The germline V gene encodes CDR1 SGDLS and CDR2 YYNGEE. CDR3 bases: TGTGCCAGCAGCGGAGGAGGGACTAGCTCAGATACGCAGTATTTT. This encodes CASSGGGTSSDTQYF.

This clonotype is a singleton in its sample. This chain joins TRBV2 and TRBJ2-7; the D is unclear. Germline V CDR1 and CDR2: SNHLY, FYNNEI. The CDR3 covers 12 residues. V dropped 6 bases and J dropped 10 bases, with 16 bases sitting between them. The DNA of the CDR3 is TGTGCCAGCAGCTTTGATGGAATCGATCAGTACGTC. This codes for CASSFDGIDQYV.

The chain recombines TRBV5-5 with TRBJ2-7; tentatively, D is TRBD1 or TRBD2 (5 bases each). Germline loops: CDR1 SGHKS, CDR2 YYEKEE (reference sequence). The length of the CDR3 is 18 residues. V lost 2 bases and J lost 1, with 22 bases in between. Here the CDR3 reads CASSFERDGAALSYEQYV. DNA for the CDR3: TGTGCCAGCAGCTTTGAGAGGGACGGGGCAGCCCTTTCCTACGAGCAGTACGTC.

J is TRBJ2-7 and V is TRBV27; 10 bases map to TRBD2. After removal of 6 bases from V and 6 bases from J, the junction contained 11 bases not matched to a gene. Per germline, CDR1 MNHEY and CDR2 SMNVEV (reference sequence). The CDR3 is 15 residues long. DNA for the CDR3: TGTGCCAGCAGACAGGGACTAGCGAACCTGGCCGAGCAGTACGTC. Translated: CASRQGLANLAEQYV.

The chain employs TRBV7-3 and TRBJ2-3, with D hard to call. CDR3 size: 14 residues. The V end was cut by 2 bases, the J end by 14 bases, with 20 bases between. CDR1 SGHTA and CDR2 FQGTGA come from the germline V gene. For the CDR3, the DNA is TGTGCCAGCAGCTTAGCGAGAGGTACCAGCAGGCCGTATTTT. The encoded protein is CASSLARGTSRPYF.

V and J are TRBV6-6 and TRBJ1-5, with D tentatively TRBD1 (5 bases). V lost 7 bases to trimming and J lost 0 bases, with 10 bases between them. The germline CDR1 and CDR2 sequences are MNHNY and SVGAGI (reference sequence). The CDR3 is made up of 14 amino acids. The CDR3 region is CASIRDSSNQPQHF. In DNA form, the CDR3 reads TGTGCCAGCATCCGTGACAGTAGCAATCAGCCCCAGCATTTT.

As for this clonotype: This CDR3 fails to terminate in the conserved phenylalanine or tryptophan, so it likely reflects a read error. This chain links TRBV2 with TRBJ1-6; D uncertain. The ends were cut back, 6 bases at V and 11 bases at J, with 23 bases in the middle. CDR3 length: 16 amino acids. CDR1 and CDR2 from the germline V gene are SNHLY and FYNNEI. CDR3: CASSLAEGAYSPPLHI. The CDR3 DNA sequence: TGTGCCAGCAGCTTGGCAGAGGGCGCCTATTCACCACCCCTCCACATT.

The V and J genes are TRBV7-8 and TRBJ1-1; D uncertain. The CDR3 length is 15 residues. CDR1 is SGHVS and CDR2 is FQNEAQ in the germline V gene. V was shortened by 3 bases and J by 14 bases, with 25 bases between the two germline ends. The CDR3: CASSFDPDGKADSFF. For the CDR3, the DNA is TGTGCCAGCAGCTTTGATCCAGACGGGAAAGCTGATTCCTTCTTT.

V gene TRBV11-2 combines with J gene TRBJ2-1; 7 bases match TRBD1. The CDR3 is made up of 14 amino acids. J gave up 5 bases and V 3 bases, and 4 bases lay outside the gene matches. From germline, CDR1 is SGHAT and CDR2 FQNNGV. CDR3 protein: CASSLRQGNNEQFF. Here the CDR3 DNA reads TGTGCCAGCAGCTTGAGACAGGGAAACAATGAGCAGTTCTTC.

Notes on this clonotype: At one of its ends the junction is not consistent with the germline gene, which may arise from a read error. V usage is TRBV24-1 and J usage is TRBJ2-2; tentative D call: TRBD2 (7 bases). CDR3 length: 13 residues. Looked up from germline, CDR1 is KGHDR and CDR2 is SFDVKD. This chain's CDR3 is CATLAGNTGGLIF. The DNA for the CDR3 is TGTGCCACCTTGGCGGGGAACACCGGGGGGCTGATTTTT.

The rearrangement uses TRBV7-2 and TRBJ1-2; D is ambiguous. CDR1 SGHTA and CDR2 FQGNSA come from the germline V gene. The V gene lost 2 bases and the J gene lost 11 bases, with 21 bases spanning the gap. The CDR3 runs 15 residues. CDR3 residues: CASSLIAADYDQYTF. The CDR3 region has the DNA TGTGCCAGCAGCTTAATTGCAGCCGACTACGATCAGTACACCTTC. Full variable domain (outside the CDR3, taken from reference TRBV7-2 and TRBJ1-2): GAGVSQSPSNKVTEKGKDVELRCDPISGHTALYWYRQSLGQGLEFLIYFQGNSAPDKSGLPSDRFSAERTGGSVSTLTIQRTQQEDSAVYLCASSLIAADYDQYTFGSGTRLTVV.

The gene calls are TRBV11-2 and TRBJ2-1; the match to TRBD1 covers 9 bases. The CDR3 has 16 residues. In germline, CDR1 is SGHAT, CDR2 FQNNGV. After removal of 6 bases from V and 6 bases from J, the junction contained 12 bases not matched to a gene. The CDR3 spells CASRPLGDRVFNEQFF. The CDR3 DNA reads TGTGCCAGCAGGCCACTGGGGGACAGGGTATTCAATGAGCAGTTCTTC.

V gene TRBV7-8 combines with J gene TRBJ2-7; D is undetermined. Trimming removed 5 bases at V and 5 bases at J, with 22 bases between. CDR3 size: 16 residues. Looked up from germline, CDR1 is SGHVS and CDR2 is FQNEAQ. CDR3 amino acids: CASSQVAGHPRDEQYF. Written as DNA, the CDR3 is TGTGCCAGCAGCCAAGTCGCTGGGCACCCCAGAGACGAGCAGTACTTC.

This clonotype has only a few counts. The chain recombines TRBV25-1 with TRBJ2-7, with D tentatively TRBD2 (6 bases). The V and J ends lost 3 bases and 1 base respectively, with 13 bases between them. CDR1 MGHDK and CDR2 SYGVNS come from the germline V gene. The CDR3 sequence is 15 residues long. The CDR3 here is CASSDRRGSSYEQYF. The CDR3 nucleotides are TGTGCCAGCAGTGACAGGAGGGGCAGTTCCTACGAGCAGTACTTC.